The 27 T cell receptor beta chains presented below share a single source sample, sequenced in a study of T cell repertoires in cytomegalovirus infection. These receptors have no identified antigens. MiXCR, run by TCRdb on the reads, gives a single entry per CDR3 protein. The table records around 800,000 distinct CDR3 sequences, 30% to 35% of them present only once. Specimen: cultured CD8+ T cells from PBMCs, collected from culture after CMV antigen stimulation. These receptors were collected from a human donor in good health (CMV status not recorded). Some clones in this sample may be carry-over from other donors' samples.

J is TRBJ2-3 and V is TRBV20-1; the match to TRBD2 covers 7 bases. Germline loops: CDR1 DFQATT, CDR2 SNEGSKA (reference sequence). Trimming cost V 0 bases and J 1 base; bases outside gene matches: 4. CDR3 length: 15 amino acids. CDR3 sequence: CSARDAAGGTDTQYF. The DNA for the CDR3 is TGCAGTGCTAGAGATGCGGCGGGGGGCACAGATACGCAGTATTTT.

This chain uses TRBV4-1 with TRBJ2-2; TRBD1 is a possible D gene (5 bases). The CDR3 runs to 15 residues. Germline V gene data show CDR1 as MGHRA and CDR2 as YSYEKL. Trimming pared 5 bases from V and 4 bases from J, leaving 14 bases between. This CDR3 reads CASSATDASTGELFF. Written as DNA, the CDR3 is TGCGCCAGCAGCGCGACAGACGCGAGCACCGGGGAGCTGTTTTTT.

The chain has TRBV27 and TRBJ1-5, with D uncertain. CDR1 is MNHEY and CDR2 is SMNVEV in the germline V gene (reference sequence). CDR3 length equals 14 residues. Trimming removed 1 base at V and 3 bases at J, with 7 bases between. CDR3 DNA sequence: TGTGCCAGCAGTTTATGGCAGACCAATCAGCCCCAGCATTTT. As protein: CASSLWQTNQPQHF.

V is TRBV15 and J is TRBJ1-4; D remains unclear. The germline V and J ends were trimmed by 9 bases and 1 base, with 12 bases remaining between them. CDR3 size: 14 residues. Germline V lookup: CDR1 LNHNV, CDR2 YYDKDF (reference sequence). CDR3 residues: CATFLSGTNEKLFF. CDR3 coding DNA: TGTGCCACTTTTTTATCGGGAACTAATGAAAAACTGTTTTTT.

The genes are TRBV6-1 and TRBJ2-5; 10 bases agree with TRBD2. J gave up 5 bases and V 5 bases, and 5 bases lay outside the gene matches. The CDR3 has 14 residues. Germline V CDR1 and CDR2: MNHNS, SASEGT. Here the CDR3 DNA reads TGTGCCAGCAGTCAGGGACTAGCGCAGGAGACCCAGTACTTC. As protein: CASSQGLAQETQYF.

As concerns this clonotype: One end of the junction is discordant with germline, which a read error may explain. The chain carries TRBV12-3 or TRBV12-4 and TRBJ2-7, with 11 positions matching TRBD1. This CDR3 has 16 residues. CDR3 DNA sequence: TGTGCCAACAGTCCTAAGGGGACAGGGGGAATCTACGAGCAGTACTTC. This sequence encodes CANSPKGTGGIYEQYF.

The CDR3 here is CASSLGGGGSFEQYF. CDR3 DNA sequence: TGTGCCAGCAGCTTAGGGGGCGGGGGTTCTTTCGAGCAGTACTTC. This chain uses TRBV7-6 with TRBJ2-7, with 7 bases fitting TRBD2. The V gene end was trimmed by 1 base and the J gene end by 6 bases; junction bases not matched to a gene: 9. Germline V gene data show CDR1 as SGHVS and CDR2 as FNYEAQ. This CDR3 has 15 amino acids.

J is TRBJ2-7 and V is TRBV7-6; D uncertain. Germline assignment: CDR1 SGHVS and CDR2 FNYEAQ. The CDR3 consists of 14 residues. The V end was cut by 2 bases, the J end by 2 bases, with 10 bases between. CDR3 amino acids: CASSLTDLPYEQYF. As DNA, the CDR3 is TGTGCCAGCAGCTTAACAGACCTCCCCTACGAGCAGTACTTC.

Regarding this clonotype: Germline and junction disagree at one end, which may indicate a read error. This rearrangement joins TRBV24-1 to TRBJ2-1; 7 bases match TRBD1. The CDR3 totals 20 residues. Germline values: CDR1 KGHDR, CDR2 SFDVKD. Written as DNA, the CDR3 is TGTGCTACCAGTGGGACCCGACAGGGAGATGACTACCACGTTCGGGATGAGCAGTTCTTC. It is translated as CATSGTRQGDDYHVRDEQFF.

The chain recombines TRBV7-6 with TRBJ2-3; TRBD1 is a possible D gene (5 bases). Germline V gene lookup returns CDR1 SGHVS and CDR2 FNYEAQ. Between the trimmed V and J ends, which lost 5 bases and 6 bases, there was a span of 18 bases. The CDR3 covers 15 residues. The DNA for the CDR3 is TGTGCCAGCAGCCCTCGGACAAGGGTAGCTGATACGCAGTATTTT. It codes for CASSPRTRVADTQYF.

The V and J genes are TRBV28 and TRBJ1-4; possible D gene TRBD1, 6 bases. CDR3 length: 14 amino acids. Germline lookup yields CDR1 MDHEN and CDR2 SYDVKM. V lost 4 bases and J lost 13, with 19 bases in between. This CDR3 reads CASSYRGGRGVLFF. The DNA of the CDR3 is TGTGCCAGCAGTTATAGGGGGGGGCGAGGAGTACTGTTTTTT.

The chain recombines TRBV6-8 with TRBJ2-1; D gene unclear. The CDR3 totals 13 residues. V was clipped by 0 bases and J by 9 bases, with 9 bases between them. The germline V gene has CDR1 MNHGY and CDR2 SAAAGT. The CDR3 sequence is CASSYSNYGEQFF. Here the CDR3 DNA reads TGTGCCAGCAGTTACTCGAACTACGGTGAGCAGTTCTTC.

This clonotype was detected ten times or more. The J gene is TRBJ2-3, the V gene TRBV7-2, with D possibly being TRBD1 (6 bases). V was clipped by 3 bases and J by 2 bases, with 12 bases between them. This CDR3 comprises 15 residues. Germline CDR1 is SGHTA and CDR2 is FQGNSA. CDR3 region: CASSFRDTSTDTQYF. Here the CDR3 DNA reads TGTGCCAGCAGCTTCCGGGACACATCCACAGATACGCAGTATTTT.

This clonotype was observed many times. The genes are TRBV7-6 and TRBJ1-1; perhaps TRBD1 as D (5 bases). V was clipped by 1 base and J by 4 bases, with 10 bases between them. The CDR3 sequence is 14 residues long. CDR1 SGHVS and CDR2 FNYEAQ come from the germline V gene. The CDR3 DNA reads TGTGCCAGCAGCTTAGAGGGGATAGGCACTGAAGCTTTCTTT. This encodes CASSLEGIGTEAFF. Combining the CDR3 with reference TRBV7-6 and TRBJ1-1 gives the whole variable domain GAGVSQSPRYKVTKRGQDVALRCDPISGHVSLYWYRQALGQGPEFLTYFNYEAQQDKSGLPNDRFSAERPEGSISTLTIQRTEQRDSAMYRCASSLEGIGTEAFFGQGTRLTVV.

This clonotype has only a few counts. V gene TRBV2 combines with J gene TRBJ1-1; D is undetermined. CDR3 length: 10 residues. The V end lost 6 bases, the J end lost 7 bases, and 6 bases lay between the germline ends. The V gene's germline CDR1 is SNHLY and CDR2 FYNNEI. Written as DNA, the CDR3 is TGTGCCAGCAGAGACTTTGAAGCTTTCTTT. Its protein product is CASRDFEAFF.

This clonotype has ten or more counts. The J gene is TRBJ1-2, the V gene TRBV7-8, with D possibly being TRBD1 (5 bases). The CDR3 covers 16 residues. Trimming cost V 1 base and J 0 bases, with 12 bases left between them. The V gene's germline CDR1 is SGHVS and CDR2 FQNEAQ. DNA of the CDR3: TGTGCCAGCAGCTTAGAACAGGCCGATTCTAACTATGGCTACACCTTC. Protein product: CASSLEQADSNYGYTF.

CDR3 DNA sequence: TGTGCCAGTAGACCCTCGGGGGGTTCCAATCAGCCCCAGCATTTT. Translating gives CASRPSGGSNQPQHF. This chain joins TRBV19 and TRBJ1-5; D is perhaps TRBD1 (5 bases). Trimming pared 6 bases from V and 3 bases from J, leaving 15 bases between. This CDR3 comprises 15 residues. Germline V CDR1 and CDR2: LNHDA, SQIVND (reference sequence). The full variable domain, its missing parts supplied by reference TRBV19 and TRBJ1-5, is DGGITQSPKYLFRKEGQNVTLSCEQNLNHDAMYWYRQDPGQGLRLIYYSQIVNDFQKGDIAEGYSVSREKKESFPLTVTSAQKNPTAFYLCASRPSGGSNQPQHFGDGTRLSIL.

This clonotype has a handful of counts. The rearrangement uses TRBV2 and TRBJ2-4, with a possible D match to TRBD2 (6 bases). The CDR3 runs 14 residues. Germline CDR1 is SNHLY and CDR2 is FYNNEI. Trimming pared 8 bases from V and 8 bases from J, leaving 19 bases between. The CDR3 spells CASATGSGGDIQYF. CDR3 DNA sequence: TGTGCCAGCGCGACCGGGAGTGGGGGAGACATTCAGTACTTC. Drawing the rest from reference TRBV2 and TRBJ2-4, the complete variable domain is EPEVTQTPSHQVTQMGQEVILRCVPISNHLYFYWYRQILGQKVEFLVSFYNNEISEKSEIFDDQFSVERPDGSNFTLKIRSTKLEDSAMYFCASATGSGGDIQYFGAGTRLSVL.

This clonotype came up a few times. The V call is TRBV15, the J call TRBJ2-1, with D possibly being TRBD1 (7 bases). Trimming stripped 3 bases from V and 0 bases from J, with 15 bases between. Germline V lookup: CDR1 LNHNV, CDR2 YYDKDF (reference sequence). This CDR3 contains 17 residues. The CDR3 DNA reads as TGTGCCACCAGCAGTGACAGGGTCGGGGGCTCCTACAATGAGCAGTTCTTC. This gives the protein CATSSDRVGGSYNEQFF.

This clonotype was recorded at least ten times. V is TRBV7-9 and J is TRBJ2-5; TRBD1 agrees at 7 bases. Per the germline V gene, CDR1 is SEHNR and CDR2 is FQNEAQ (reference sequence). The V gene end was trimmed by 3 bases and the J gene end by 5 bases; junction bases not matched to a gene: 15. The CDR3 has 17 amino acids. CDR3 sequence: CASSFPPTGKSSETQYF. Here the CDR3 DNA reads TGTGCCAGCAGCTTCCCCCCGACAGGGAAAAGTTCGGAGACCCAGTACTTC.

This clonotype has only a few counts. The chain is built from TRBV27 and TRBJ2-1; 10 nucleotides match TRBD2. The germline gives CDR1 MNHEY, CDR2 SMNVEV (reference sequence). J was trimmed by 10 bases and V by 3 bases; bases with no gene match: 9. The CDR3 contains 15 residues. The CDR3 sequence: CASSFGLAGVTEQFF. CDR3 nucleotides: TGTGCCAGCAGTTTTGGGCTAGCGGGGGTCACCGAGCAGTTCTTC.

This clonotype was recorded many times. The gene calls are TRBV12-3 or TRBV12-4 and TRBJ2-3; D ambiguous. The CDR3 is 15 amino acids. V shed 6 bases and J shed 4 bases, with 17 bases lying between them. CDR3 sequence: CASSGELKFSDTQYF. CDR3 coding DNA: TGTGCCAGCAGCGGCGAACTAAAATTCTCAGATACGCAGTATTTT.

The DNA for the CDR3 is TGTGCCAGTTTGACAGGGGGTTTAACTGAAGCTTTCTTT. It codes for CASLTGGLTEAFF. The gene calls are TRBV27 and TRBJ1-1; TRBD1 matches at 9 bases. The CDR3 length is 13 residues. Germline values: CDR1 MNHEY, CDR2 SMNVEV (reference sequence). The junction had 7 bases not matched to a gene; V was cut back by 9 bases and J by 5 bases.

V gene TRBV10-3 combines with J gene TRBJ2-1; D is uncertain. The length of the CDR3 is 13 residues. Germline V lookup: CDR1 ENHRY, CDR2 SYGVKD. The V end was cut by 5 bases, the J end by 10 bases, with 15 bases between. DNA for the CDR3: TGTGCCATCAGTCTCCCTCAGGCGCCGGAGCAGTTCTTC. Its protein product is CAISLPQAPEQFF.

This chain connects TRBV20-1 to TRBJ2-3, with a weak D call TRBD1 (6 bases). V was trimmed by 1 base and J by 0 bases, leaving 8 bases between them. The CDR3 loop spans 14 amino acids. Germline loops: CDR1 DFQATT, CDR2 SNEGSKA (reference sequence). This chain's CDR3 is CSARGGRSTDTQYF. The CDR3 nucleotides read TGCAGTGCTAGAGGGGGGCGTAGCACAGATACGCAGTATTTT.

This clonotype was seen only a few times. The V call is TRBV18, the J call TRBJ1-1, with 10 bases that match TRBD1. V was pared by 2 bases and J by 6 bases, with 3 bases of the junction left unmatched. Germline V lookup: CDR1 KGHSH, CDR2 LQKENI. The CDR3 has 14 amino acids. For the CDR3, the DNA is TGTGCCAGCTCACCAGAAGGACAGGGGGCTGAAGCTTTCTTT. Protein product: CASSPEGQGAEAFF.

The V call is TRBV28, the J call TRBJ1-5; a possible D gene is TRBD1 (5 bases). Trimming shortened V by 6 bases and J by 7 bases, and 13 bases separated the two germline ends. This CDR3 is 13 amino acids long. Germline values: CDR1 MDHEN, CDR2 SYDVKM. CDR3 amino acids: CASSLGVRQPQHF. In nucleotides, the CDR3 is TGTGCCAGCAGCTTAGGGGTCAGGCAGCCCCAGCATTTT.